Here is one T cell receptor beta chain with its context. The data are from a study of patients and donors after allogeneic stem cell transplantation. The length of the CDR3 is 15 residues. In germline, CDR1 is MNHNS, CDR2 SASEGT. V lost 5 bases, J lost 6 bases, and 13 bases stayed unmatched. TCRdb reprocessed the RT-PCR reads via MiXCR and lists one record per CDR3 protein. The data show roughly 940,000 distinct CDR3 sequences, under 20% seen once. This sequence joins TRBV6-1 and TRBJ2-7; TRBD2 aligns across 7 bases. The sample comprised blood, either unsorted or a sorted T cell fraction (not recorded which). This clonotype was obtained from a human donor who was either an allogeneic HSCT recipient or a stem cell or donor lymphocyte infusion donor (not recorded which). It is not recorded whose cells these are; they may come from a transplant donor. CDR3 in DNA: TGTGCCAGCAGTAAAACTGAGCGGGGCAACTCCGAGCAGTACTTC. This sequence encodes CASSKTERGNSEQYF.